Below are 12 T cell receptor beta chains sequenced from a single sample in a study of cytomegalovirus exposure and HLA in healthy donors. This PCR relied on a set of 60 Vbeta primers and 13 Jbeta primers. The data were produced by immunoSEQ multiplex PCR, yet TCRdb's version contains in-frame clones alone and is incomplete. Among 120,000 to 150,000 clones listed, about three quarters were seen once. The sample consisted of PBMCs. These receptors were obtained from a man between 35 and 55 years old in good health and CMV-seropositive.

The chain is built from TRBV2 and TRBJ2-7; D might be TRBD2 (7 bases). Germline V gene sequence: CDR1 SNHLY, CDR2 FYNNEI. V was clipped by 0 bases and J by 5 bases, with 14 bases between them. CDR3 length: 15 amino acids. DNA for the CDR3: TGTGCCAGCAGTGAAGCCCCCGGGGGGCTGAACGAGCAGTACTTC. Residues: CASSEAPGGLNEQYF.

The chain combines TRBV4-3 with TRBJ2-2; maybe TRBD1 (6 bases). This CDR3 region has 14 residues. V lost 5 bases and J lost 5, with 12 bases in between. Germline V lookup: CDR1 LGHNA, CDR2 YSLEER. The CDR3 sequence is CASSRGLGTGELFF. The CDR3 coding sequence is TGCGCCAGCAGCAGGGGGTTGGGGACCGGGGAGCTGTTTTTT.

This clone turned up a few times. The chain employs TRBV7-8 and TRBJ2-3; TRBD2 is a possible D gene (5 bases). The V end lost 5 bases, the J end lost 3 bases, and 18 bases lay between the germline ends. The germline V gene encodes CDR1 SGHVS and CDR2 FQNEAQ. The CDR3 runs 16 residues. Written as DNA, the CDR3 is TGTGCCAGCAGCACTAGAGGGTTAATCGGGACAGATACGCAGTATTTT. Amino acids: CASSTRGLIGTDTQYF.

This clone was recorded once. This CDR3 is CASSLEATVTYEQYF. As DNA, the CDR3 is TGTGCCAGCAGCTTAGAAGCGACGGTGACCTACGAGCAGTACTTC. The chain has TRBV7-2 and TRBJ2-7; D is undetermined. In germline, CDR1 is SGHTA, CDR2 FQGNSA. The CDR3 runs 15 residues. Trimming took off 1 base at V and 2 bases at J, with 12 bases between the two ends.

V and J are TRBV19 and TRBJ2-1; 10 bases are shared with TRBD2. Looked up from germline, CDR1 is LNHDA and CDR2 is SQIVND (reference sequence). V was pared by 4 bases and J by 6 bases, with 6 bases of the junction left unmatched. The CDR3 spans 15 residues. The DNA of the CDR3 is TGTGCCAGTAGTAACCTAGCGGGAGCCAGCAATGAGCAGTTCTTC. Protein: CASSNLAGASNEQFF.

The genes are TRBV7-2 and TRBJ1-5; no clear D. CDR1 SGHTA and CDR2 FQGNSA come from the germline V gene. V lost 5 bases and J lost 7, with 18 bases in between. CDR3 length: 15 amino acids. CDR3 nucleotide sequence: TGTGCCAGCAGCCTCCGGGATTCCTCCCGGCAGCCCCAGCATTTT. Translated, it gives CASSLRDSSRQPQHF.

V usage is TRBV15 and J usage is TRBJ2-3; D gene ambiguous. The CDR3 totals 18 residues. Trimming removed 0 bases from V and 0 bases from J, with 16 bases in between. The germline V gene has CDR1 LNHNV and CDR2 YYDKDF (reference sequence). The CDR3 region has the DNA TGTGCCACCAGCAGAGATCTAAATAGCAGAACTAGCACAGATACGCAGTATTTT. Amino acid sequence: CATSRDLNSRTSTDTQYF.

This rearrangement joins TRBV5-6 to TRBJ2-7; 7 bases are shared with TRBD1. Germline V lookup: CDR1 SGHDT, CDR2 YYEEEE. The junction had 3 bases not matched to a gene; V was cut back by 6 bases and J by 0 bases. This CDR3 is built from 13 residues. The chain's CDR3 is CASKGQSSYEQYF. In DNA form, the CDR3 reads TGTGCCAGCAAGGGACAGAGCTCCTACGAGCAGTACTTC.

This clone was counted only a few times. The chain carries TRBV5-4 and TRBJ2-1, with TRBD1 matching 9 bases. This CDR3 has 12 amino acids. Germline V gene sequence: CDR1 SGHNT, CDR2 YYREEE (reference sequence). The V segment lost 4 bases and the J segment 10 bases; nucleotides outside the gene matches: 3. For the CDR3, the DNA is TGTGCCAGCAGCCCCGGGACAGGGGAGCAGTTCTTC. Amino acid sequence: CASSPGTGEQFF.

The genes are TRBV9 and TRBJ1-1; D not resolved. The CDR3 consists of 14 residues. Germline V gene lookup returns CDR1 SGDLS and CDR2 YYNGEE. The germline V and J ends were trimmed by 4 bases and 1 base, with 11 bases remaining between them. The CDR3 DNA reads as TGTGCCAGCAGCTATACAGCGGAGAACACTGAAGCTTTCTTT. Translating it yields CASSYTAENTEAFF.

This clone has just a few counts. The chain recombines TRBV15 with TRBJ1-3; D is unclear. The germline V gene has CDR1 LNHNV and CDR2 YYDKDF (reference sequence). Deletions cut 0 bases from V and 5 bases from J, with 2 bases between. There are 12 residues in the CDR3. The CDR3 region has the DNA TGTGCCACCAGCAGAGATAGAAACACCATATATTTT. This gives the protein CATSRDRNTIYF.

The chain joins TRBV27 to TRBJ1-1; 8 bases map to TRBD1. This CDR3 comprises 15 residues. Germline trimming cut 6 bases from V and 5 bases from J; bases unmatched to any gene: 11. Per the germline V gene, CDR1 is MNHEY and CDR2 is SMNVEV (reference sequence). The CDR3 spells CASSPQGAPGTEAFF. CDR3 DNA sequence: TGTGCCAGCAGCCCCCAGGGGGCTCCGGGGACTGAAGCTTTCTTT.